The 15 T cell receptor beta chains below come from one sample, sequenced in a study of blood T cell repertoires in COVID-19. The repertoire was sequenced with immunoSEQ multiplex PCR; TCRdb's copy has only in-frame clones and lacks some. The sample contains about 160,000 clones, around 85% of which appear only once. The sequenced sample consisted of peripheral blood. These receptors all stem from a human donor with acute or convalescent COVID-19. The donor label of this sample is uncertain.

A few counts support this clone. The V and J genes are TRBV24-1 and TRBJ2-3; possible D gene TRBD2, 5 bases. The length of the CDR3 is 15 residues. Germline-derived CDR1 and CDR2 are KGHDR and SFDVKD. Trimming cost V 2 bases and J 1 base, with 9 bases left between them. The CDR3 region has the DNA TGTGCCACCAGTGATTCGCAGAGGGGCACAGATACGCAGTATTTT. It yields the protein CATSDSQRGTDTQYF.

The chain recombines TRBV18 with TRBJ1-4; D not resolved. The V end lost 1 base, the J end lost 8 bases, and 5 bases lay between the germline ends. Germline-derived CDR1 and CDR2 are KGHSH and LQKENI. The CDR3 runs 12 residues. CDR3 sequence reads: CASSPLGEKLFF. The CDR3 DNA follows: TGTGCCAGCTCACCACTTGGCGAAAAACTGTTTTTT. The whole variable domain, filled in from reference TRBV18 and TRBJ1-4, reads NAGVMQNPRHLVRRRGQEARLRCSPMKGHSHVYWYRQLPEEGLKFMVYLQKENIIDESGMPKERFSAEFPKEGPSILRIQQVVRGDSAAYFCASSPLGEKLFFGSGTQLSVL.

This clone was seen just once. The chain combines TRBV6-5 with TRBJ1-3; D ambiguous. In germline, CDR1 is MNHEY, CDR2 SVGAGI. The CDR3 is 12 residues long. Trimming left V 6 bases short and J 5 bases short, with 8 bases between. Written as DNA, the CDR3 is TGTGCCAGCAGCTCGTTTAGAAACACCATATATTTT. Translating it yields CASSSFRNTIYF.

The J gene is TRBJ1-5, the V gene TRBV18; no clear D. This CDR3 is 15 amino acids long. V was cut by 5 bases and J by 0 bases, with 11 bases left in between. Per germline, CDR1 KGHSH and CDR2 LQKENI. CDR3 sequence: CASSAGADSNQPQHF. CDR3 nucleotides: TGTGCCAGCTCAGCCGGAGCGGATAGCAATCAGCCCCAGCATTTT.

V gene TRBV7-3 combines with J gene TRBJ2-1, with TRBD1 matching over 7 bases. Germline CDR1 reads SGHTA; CDR2 reads FQGTGA. This CDR3 region has 14 residues. J lost 5 bases, V lost 5 bases, and 6 bases had no gene match. The CDR3 here is CASSRQGSNNEQFF. DNA of the CDR3: TGTGCCAGCAGCCGACAGGGTAGTAACAATGAGCAGTTCTTC.

This clone was picked up one time. This chain connects TRBV9 to TRBJ1-2; the D gene is possibly TRBD1 (5 bases). Germline assignment: CDR1 SGDLS and CDR2 YYNGEE. This CDR3 contains 13 residues. V lost 0 bases and J 4 bases, leaving 7 bases between the germline ends. The CDR3 loop is CASSVGQPYGYTF. The CDR3 DNA reads as TGTGCCAGCAGCGTAGGACAGCCCTATGGCTACACCTTC.

The chain is built from TRBV7-3 and TRBJ2-1, with D perhaps matching TRBD2 (7 bases). Germline V gene sequence: CDR1 SGHTA, CDR2 FQGTGA. V was pared by 5 bases and J by 5 bases, with 22 bases between. CDR3 length: 17 residues. CDR3 amino acids: CASSLGPGGRGNNEQFF. DNA of the CDR3: TGTGCCAGCAGCCTCGGTCCCGGGGGGCGGGGTAACAATGAGCAGTTCTTC.

The J gene is TRBJ2-3, the V gene TRBV29-1; 7 bases align to TRBD1. V lost 4 bases, J lost 2 bases, and 9 bases stayed unmatched. Germline V gene sequence: CDR1 SQVTM, CDR2 ANQGSEA. The length of the CDR3 is 15 residues. The CDR3, as DNA: TGCAGCGTTGGGTCTGACAGGGAATTCACAGATACGCAGTATTTT. Protein sequence: CSVGSDREFTDTQYF.

The rearrangement uses TRBV24-1 and TRBJ1-6, with unresolved D. The V gene's germline CDR1 is KGHDR and CDR2 SFDVKD. This CDR3 has 15 residues. The ends were cut back, 4 bases at V and 7 bases at J, with 13 bases in the middle. CDR3 sequence (DNA): TGTGCCACCAGTGAAGGGAGGGTGGGGAATTCACCCCTCCACTTT. It codes for CATSEGRVGNSPLHF.

This chain links TRBV5-1 with TRBJ1-1, with D uncertain. The germline CDR1 and CDR2 sequences are SGHRS and YFSETQ. V was clipped by 4 bases and J by 0 bases, with 13 bases between them. The CDR3 has 15 amino acids. Here the CDR3 reads CASSRQQNMNTEAFF. For the CDR3, the DNA is TGCGCCAGCAGCAGACAACAGAACATGAACACTGAAGCTTTCTTT.

The chain uses TRBV3-1 (or the pseudogene TRBV3-2) and TRBJ1-1; TRBD1 agrees at 9 bases. This CDR3 has 15 residues. V was clipped by 2 bases and J by 11 bases; unmatched bases: 12. Germline V gene lookup returns CDR1 LGHDT and CDR2 YNNKEL (reference sequence). DNA of the CDR3: TGTGCCAGCAGCCAACACAGGGGGCTAAGATATTGGGCTTTCTTT. Translated, it gives CASSQHRGLRYWAFF.

The chain links TRBV7-9 to TRBJ1-1, with 9 bases identical to TRBD1. This CDR3 has 14 amino acids. CDR1 is SEHNR and CDR2 is FQNEAQ in the germline V gene (reference sequence). V shed 2 bases and J 3 bases; nucleotides not matched to a gene: 1. This CDR3 reads CASSLRTGDTEAFF. DNA for the CDR3: TGTGCCAGCAGCTTACGGACAGGGGACACTGAAGCTTTCTTT.

The chain recombines TRBV4-1 with TRBJ2-5, with 13 bases that match TRBD2. Per germline, CDR1 MGHRA and CDR2 YSYEKL. The CDR3 runs 16 residues. V lost 3 bases to trimming and J lost 1 base; unmatched junction nucleotides: 2. DNA of the CDR3: TGCGCCAGCAGCCAGGGACTAGCGGGGACCCAAGAGACCCAGTACTTC. Its translation is CASSQGLAGTQETQYF.

The V call is TRBV5-6, the J call TRBJ1-1, with TRBD1 matching 12 bases. Trimming removed 4 bases from V and 5 bases from J; junction bases left unmatched: 3. Per germline, CDR1 SGHDT and CDR2 YYEEEE. The CDR3 length is 14 residues. CDR3 sequence reads: CASSGDRGRTEAFF. In nucleotides, the CDR3 is TGTGCCAGCAGCGGGGACAGGGGGCGAACTGAAGCTTTCTTT.

The chain uses TRBV5-1 and TRBJ1-1; 7 nucleotides agree with TRBD1. Unmatched junction bases numbered 7, after V lost 0 bases and J lost 5 bases. Germline CDR1 reads SGHRS; CDR2 reads YFSETQ. This CDR3 is built from 15 residues. CDR3 sequence (DNA): TGCGCCAGCAGCTTGGGACAGGGAGGAGTTACTGAAGCTTTCTTT. It specifies CASSLGQGGVTEAFF.